Each of the 27 T cell receptor beta chains below was sequenced from the same sample in a study of CD8+ T cells in alopecia areata. cDNA reverse transcribed from extracted RNA served as the sequencing template. Only in-frame clones appear in the TCRdb table, and some are missing; sequencing was by immunoSEQ multiplex PCR. This sample has 95,000 to 100,000 clones, with 60% found just once. Treatment noted: oral pan-JAK inhibitor, 5-10 mg twice daily. Sequencing used CD8+ T cells sorted from blood, obtained between weeks 55 and 70, from a patient treated with tofacitinib. These receptors all come from a human donor with alopecia areata.

The chain employs TRBV4-1 and TRBJ1-5; D ambiguous. With 8 bases removed from V and 1 base from J, the gap between germline ends came to 15 bases. The CDR3 has 15 residues. Germline V gene lookup returns CDR1 MGHRA and CDR2 YSYEKL. CDR3 sequence reads: CASANWVGSNQPQHF. CDR3 DNA: TGCGCCAGCGCCAACTGGGTAGGGAGCAATCAGCCCCAGCATTTT.

V gene TRBV14 combines with J gene TRBJ1-5; D not resolved. Trimming removed 0 bases at V and 7 bases at J, with 10 bases between. This CDR3 is 14 amino acids long. Looked up from germline, CDR1 is SGHDN and CDR2 is FVKESK. The CDR3 DNA follows: TGTGCCAGCAGCCAAGATCTTCAATGGCAGCCCCAGCATTTT. It encodes CASSQDLQWQPQHF.

The chain has TRBV5-1 and TRBJ2-7; the match to TRBD1 covers 7 bases. Germline CDR1 SGHRS, CDR2 YFSETQ. The CDR3 extends over 15 amino acids. The trim removed 4 bases at V and 3 bases at J, leaving 10 bases unmatched. The CDR3 DNA sequence: TGCGCCAGCAGCCCGGAATCAGGGGGTAACTACGAGCAGTACTTC. This codes for CASSPESGGNYEQYF.

This clone has just a few counts. The rearrangement uses TRBV20-1 and TRBJ2-1; D remains unclear. V was trimmed by 2 bases and J by 6 bases, leaving 2 bases between them. Germline V gives CDR1 DFQATT, CDR2 SNEGSKA (reference sequence). The CDR3 has 10 amino acids. CDR3 DNA: TGCAGTGCTAGATCCAATGAGCAGTTCTTC. Translation gives CSARSNEQFF.

The rearrangement uses TRBV7-6 and TRBJ1-6; tentative D call: TRBD1 (6 bases). In germline, CDR1 is SGHVS, CDR2 FNYEAQ. V lost 1 base and J lost 7, with 20 bases in between. The length of the CDR3 is 18 residues. This CDR3 is CASSLGGRGSIMNSPLHF. CDR3 bases: TGTGCCAGCAGCTTAGGGGGCAGGGGATCCATTATGAATTCACCCCTCCACTTT.

The chain combines TRBV7-6 with TRBJ2-2; 7 positions agree with TRBD2. The CDR3 runs to 12 residues. The trim removed 5 bases at V and 7 bases at J, leaving 1 base unmatched. Germline lookup yields CDR1 SGHVS and CDR2 FNYEAQ. DNA of the CDR3: TGTGCCAGCAGCCAGCGGGGCGGGGAGCTGTTTTTT. This gives the protein CASSQRGGELFF.

The J gene is TRBJ1-3, the V gene TRBV7-9; D is perhaps TRBD1 (5 bases). Between the trimmed V and J ends, which lost 11 bases and 0 bases, there was a span of 11 bases. Germline CDR1 is SEHNR and CDR2 is FQNEAQ (reference sequence). CDR3 length equals 13 residues. CDR3 protein: CAAEGHSGNTIYF. The DNA for the CDR3 is TGTGCCGCAGAGGGGCACTCTGGAAACACCATATATTTT.

This chain uses TRBV6-6 with TRBJ2-1; 8 bases align to TRBD2. The CDR3 runs to 15 residues. The ends lost 2 bases at V and 8 bases at J; junction bases unmatched: 8. Germline-derived CDR1 and CDR2 are MNHNY and SVGAGI (reference sequence). The CDR3 bases are TGTGCCAGCAGTTACGTAATCGGGGGGGCCGATGAGCAGTTCTTC. It translates to CASSYVIGGADEQFF.

This clone turned up a few times. The rearrangement links TRBV21-1 to TRBJ1-3; the D segment call TRBD1 is taken from the table without a DNA check. TRBV21-1 is given as a pseudogene. CDR3 length equals 16 residues. The CDR3 sequence is CASSKALGGPGNTIYF. The CDR3 DNA reads TGTGCCAGCAGCAAAGCTCTTGGGGGCCCCGGAAACACCATATATTTT.

Points on this clone: The junction and the germline gene differ at one end; a read error may be behind it. J is TRBJ1-1 and V is TRBV7-7; the D gene is possibly TRBD1 (6 bases). Germline lookup yields CDR1 SSHAT and CDR2 FNYEAQ (reference sequence). This CDR3 comprises 13 residues. The CDR3 DNA reads as TGTGCTAGCAGTGGGGGGCTCGGAACTGAAGCTTTCTTT. Its protein product is CASSGGLGTEAFF.

The chain uses TRBV7-9 and TRBJ1-4, with TRBD1 as a possible D gene (5 bases). V was cut by 4 bases and J by 7 bases, with 13 bases left in between. This CDR3 contains 14 residues. Looked up from germline, CDR1 is SEHNR and CDR2 is FQNEAQ (reference sequence). This CDR3 reads CASSSPGSGEKLFF. The DNA of the CDR3 is TGTGCCAGCAGCTCTCCAGGGTCGGGTGAAAAACTGTTTTTT.

This chain links TRBV9 with TRBJ1-2; D is unresolved. The V gene lost 0 bases and the J gene lost 8 bases, with 11 bases spanning the gap. The germline gives CDR1 SGDLS, CDR2 YYNGEE. CDR3 length: 13 residues. The CDR3 DNA is TGTGCCAGCAGCGTAGATCTAGGGCAGGGCTACACCTTC. Translated: CASSVDLGQGYTF.

This clone occurred a few times. V gene TRBV19 combines with J gene TRBJ1-5; D is perhaps TRBD1 (6 bases). Germline-derived CDR1 and CDR2 are LNHDA and SQIVND (reference sequence). V lost 6 bases, J lost 3 bases, and 9 bases lay in between. CDR3 size: 13 residues. CDR3 sequence reads: CASSQGPNQPQHF. CDR3 in DNA: TGTGCCAGTAGCCAGGGGCCCAATCAGCCCCAGCATTTT. Using reference TRBV19 and TRBJ1-5 for the parts outside the CDR3, the full variable domain is DGGITQSPKYLFRKEGQNVTLSCEQNLNHDAMYWYRQDPGQGLRLIYYSQIVNDFQKGDIAEGYSVSREKKESFPLTVTSAQKNPTAFYLCASSQGPNQPQHFGDGTRLSIL.

The rearrangement uses TRBV13 and TRBJ1-2; TRBD1 aligns across 8 bases. After removal of 5 bases from V and 6 bases from J, the junction contained 8 bases not matched to a gene. Germline assignment: CDR1 PRHDT and CDR2 FYEKMQ (reference sequence). This CDR3 spans 14 amino acids. The chain's CDR3 is CASSPRQGIDGYTF. CDR3 nucleotide sequence: TGTGCCAGCAGCCCGCGACAGGGGATTGATGGCTACACCTTC.

This clone came up once. The V and J genes are TRBV25-1 and TRBJ1-1; D is perhaps TRBD1 (6 bases). Per the germline V gene, CDR1 is MGHDK and CDR2 is SYGVNS. The CDR3 loop spans 16 amino acids. V gave up 3 bases and J gave up 5 bases, with 19 bases separating them. CDR3 in DNA: TGTGCCAGCAGTGATCGCTTCCTACAGGGCGGGACTGAAGCTTTCTTT. This gives the protein CASSDRFLQGGTEAFF.

The chain recombines TRBV2 with TRBJ2-7, with D tentatively TRBD1 (5 bases). The CDR3 contains 15 residues. V was trimmed by 6 bases and J by 5 bases, leaving 20 bases between them. Germline-derived CDR1 and CDR2 are SNHLY and FYNNEI. The CDR3: CASSDSLGPRDEQYF. CDR3 DNA sequence: TGTGCCAGCAGCGACAGTCTTGGGCCTCGGGACGAGCAGTACTTC.

The chain carries TRBV2 and TRBJ2-7; 9 bases line up with TRBD2. Germline V gives CDR1 SNHLY, CDR2 FYNNEI. Trimming cost V 6 bases and J 3 bases; bases outside gene matches: 9. CDR3 length: 15 amino acids. DNA of the CDR3: TGTGCCAGCAGCGAGACTAGCGGTACCCTCTACGAGCAGTACTTC. Translating it yields CASSETSGTLYEQYF.

This clone showed up many times. The V and J genes are TRBV4-1 and TRBJ2-1; 7 nucleotides line up with TRBD2. V trimming: 3 bases; J trimming: 13 bases; junction bases outside the gene matches: 9. Looked up from germline, CDR1 is MGHRA and CDR2 is YSYEKL. CDR3 length: 13 residues. Here the CDR3 DNA reads TGCGCCAGCAGCCAGACTAGCCCAGCCCCCCAGTTCTTC. It specifies CASSQTSPAPQFF.

This clone was seen only once. The chain couples TRBV6-1 to TRBJ2-2; possibly TRBD2 for D (5 bases). Germline values: CDR1 MNHNS, CDR2 SASEGT. V gave up 7 bases and J gave up 5 bases, with 8 bases separating them. The CDR3 is 12 residues long. Here the CDR3 reads CASMRGTGELFF. The CDR3 DNA reads as TGTGCCAGCATGAGAGGGACCGGGGAGCTGTTTTTT.

The sample holds a few counts of this clone. V and J are TRBV10-3 and TRBJ2-7; possible D gene TRBD1, 6 bases. V was trimmed by 4 bases and J by 0 bases, leaving 7 bases between them. This CDR3 has 13 amino acids. Germline V lookup: CDR1 ENHRY, CDR2 SYGVKD. The chain's CDR3 is CAISGTASYEQYF. The CDR3 coding sequence is TGTGCCATCAGTGGGACAGCCTCCTACGAGCAGTACTTC.

On this clone itself: Other DNA sequences of this sample code for an identical CDR3. The chain uses TRBV5-6 and TRBJ1-1; D is perhaps TRBD1 (5 bases). Trimming removed 5 bases at V and 5 bases at J, with 10 bases between. CDR1 and CDR2 (germline): SGHDT, YYEEEE. The CDR3 is 12 amino acids. The CDR3 DNA sequence: TGTGCCAGCAGTTGGGGACGGACTGAAGCTTTCTTT. It translates to CASSWGRTEAFF.

The chain carries TRBV7-8 and TRBJ2-2; the match to TRBD2 covers 9 bases. Germline trimming cut 5 bases from V and 4 bases from J; bases unmatched to any gene: 8. The CDR3 sequence is 16 residues long. Germline-derived CDR1 and CDR2 are SGHVS and FQNEAQ. The CDR3 region has the DNA TGTGCCAGCAGCCCCGAGCGAGCGGGGGGCACCGGGGAGCTGTTTTTT. It codes for CASSPERAGGTGELFF.

This clone was seen a few times. The J gene is TRBJ2-1, the V gene TRBV7-3; D possibly uses TRBD1 or TRBD2 (5 bases each). Trimming removed 5 bases from V and 4 bases from J, with 15 bases in between. The CDR3 covers 15 residues. The germline V gene has CDR1 SGHTA and CDR2 FQGTGA. This CDR3 reads CASSPGTGPYNEQFF. The CDR3 coding sequence is TGTGCCAGCAGCCCCGGGACGGGGCCTTACAATGAGCAGTTCTTC.

The rearrangement uses TRBV2 and TRBJ2-3; D remains ambiguous. The CDR3 runs to 16 residues. The germline CDR1 and CDR2 sequences are SNHLY and FYNNEI. Trimming removed 1 base from V and 1 base from J, with 12 bases in between. The CDR3 DNA reads as TGTGCCAGCAGTGAAGGTTGGGATCTAGGCACAGATACGCAGTATTTT. This translates into CASSEGWDLGTDTQYF.

This chain links TRBV7-9 with TRBJ2-7; D is tentatively TRBD1 or TRBD2 (5 bases each). Germline assignment: CDR1 SEHNR and CDR2 FQNEAQ (reference sequence). V shed 7 bases and J shed 6 bases, with 16 bases lying between them. The CDR3 totals 13 residues. The CDR3 spells CASNRGVGVEQYF. The CDR3 nucleotides read TGTGCCAGCAACCGTGGCGTGGGGGTCGAGCAGTACTTC. Supplemented by reference TRBV7-9 and TRBJ2-7, the full variable domain reads DTGVSQNPRHKITKRGQNVTFRCDPISEHNRLYWYRQTLGQGPEFLTYFQNEAQLEKSRLLSDRFSAERPKGSFSTLEIQRTEQGDSAMYLCASNRGVGVEQYFGPGTRLTVT.

This chain connects TRBV25-1 to TRBJ1-1, with 8 bases fitting TRBD1. The CDR3 is 15 amino acids. The germline CDR1 and CDR2 sequences are MGHDK and SYGVNS. The ends lost 4 bases at V and 0 bases at J; junction bases unmatched: 4. The CDR3 loop reads CASSARGRVNTEAFF. The CDR3 nucleotides read TGTGCCAGCAGTGCCAGGGGGCGGGTGAACACTGAAGCTTTCTTT.

The V call is TRBV4-1, the J call TRBJ1-1; D is unclear. Germline CDR1 is MGHRA and CDR2 is YSYEKL. The CDR3 sequence is 13 residues long. V was cut by 0 bases and J by 8 bases, with 10 bases left in between. DNA of the CDR3: TGCGCCAGCAGCCAAGAAACGCAACTCGAAGCTTTCTTT. Translating it yields CASSQETQLEAFF.